These 30 T cell receptor beta chains came from one sample sequenced in a study of regulatory T cells in long-lasting Graves disease. Indicated time point: newly diagnosed GD, antithyroid drugs for less than 3 months. The TCR library was prepared using RNA isolated from PBMCs. Arm-PCR of CDR3 regions with iRepertoire HTBI primers generated TCR beta libraries. TCRdb passed the multiplex PCR reads through MiXCR, listing each CDR3 protein once. The repertoire includes some 250,000 distinct CDR3 sequences, 18% of them detected once, and roughly 15% sits in the top ten. This sample also appeared in a second study, on T cells in Graves' hyperthyroidism and ophthalmopathy.

The sample consisted of peripheral blood mononuclear cells (PBMCs), taken at new diagnosis, from a patient treated with antithyroid drugs. The receptors originated from a woman between 25 and 40 years old with Graves disease.

This clonotype was observed a handful of times. The V gene is TRBV20-1, the J gene TRBJ2-5; TRBD2 aligns across 14 bases. The V gene's germline CDR1 is DFQATT and CDR2 SNEGSKA (reference sequence). Germline trimming cut 6 bases from V and 5 bases from J; bases unmatched to any gene: 8. CDR3 length equals 15 residues. The CDR3 DNA is TGCAGTGCAGAGGGAAGACTAGCGGGGGGGGAGACCCAGTACTTC. It yields the protein CSAEGRLAGGETQYF.

The sample holds many counts of this clonotype. The V and J genes are TRBV7-9 and TRBJ1-6; no reliable D call. Deletions cut 3 bases from V and 5 bases from J, with 8 bases between. This CDR3 has 14 amino acids. Germline V gene sequence: CDR1 SEHNR, CDR2 FQNEAQ (reference sequence). The CDR3 spells CASSLVGDNSPLHF. The CDR3 coding sequence is TGTGCCAGCAGCTTGGTCGGGGATAATTCACCCCTCCACTTT.

This clonotype was recorded many times. The chain couples TRBV11-2 to TRBJ2-1, with D possibly TRBD1 on 5 matching bases. Looked up from germline, CDR1 is SGHAT and CDR2 is FQNNGV. The CDR3 runs 13 residues. V lost 1 base and J 8 bases, leaving 9 bases between the germline ends. CDR3 nucleotide sequence: TGTGCCAGCAGCTTAGCAGGGTTCGATGAGCAGTTCTTC. Amino acid sequence: CASSLAGFDEQFF.

With respect to this clonotype: A much larger clone sits a single nucleotide away, making a read error possible. The V call is TRBV10-3, the J call TRBJ1-5, with D hard to call. The CDR3 is 13 amino acids. V dropped 8 bases and J dropped 4 bases, with 12 bases sitting between them. Germline V gene sequence: CDR1 ENHRY, CDR2 SYGVKD. The CDR3 spells CAIGRERNQPQHF. CDR3 DNA: TGTGCCATCGGAAGGGAAAGAAATCAGCCCCAGCATTTT.

The sample holds many counts of this clonotype. J is TRBJ2-1 and V is TRBV12-3 or TRBV12-4; the match to TRBD2 covers 14 bases. The V gene end was trimmed by 9 bases and the J gene end by 2 bases; junction bases not matched to a gene: 3. The CDR3 contains 15 residues. CDR3 loop: CASRLAGGPYNEQFF. CDR3 DNA: TGTGCCAGTAGACTAGCGGGGGGGCCCTACAATGAGCAGTTCTTC.

The sample holds many counts of this clonotype. V and J are TRBV3-1 and TRBJ2-1, with TRBD2 as a possible D gene (6 bases). Looked up from germline, CDR1 is LGHDT and CDR2 is YNNKEL (reference sequence). The CDR3 extends over 13 amino acids. The V end was cut by 6 bases, the J end by 2 bases, with 8 bases between. In DNA form, the CDR3 reads TGTGCCAGCAGTAGCGGCCCCTACAATGAGCAGTTCTTC. It is translated as CASSSGPYNEQFF.

A remark on this clonotype: This may be a read error, as it is one base from a much larger clone. The chain combines TRBV7-2 with TRBJ2-1; the D is unclear. The V gene lost 3 bases and the J gene lost 2 bases, with 5 bases spanning the gap. The germline V gene has CDR1 SGHTA and CDR2 FQGNSA. The length of the CDR3 is 13 residues. The chain's CDR3 is CASSFTAYNEQFF. The CDR3 DNA follows: TGTGCCAGCAGCTTTACTGCCTACAATGAGCAGTTCTTC.

At least ten counts were recorded for this clonotype. The chain carries TRBV5-6 and TRBJ1-4, with a weak D call TRBD1 (5 bases). Per the germline V gene, CDR1 is SGHDT and CDR2 is YYEEEE. V lost 4 bases and J lost 4, with 17 bases in between. This CDR3 is 16 amino acids long. The CDR3 DNA reads TGTGCCAGCAGCCATCGGGGGAGGACAATTAATGAAAAACTGTTTTTT. Translated, it gives CASSHRGRTINEKLFF.

Ten or more counts support this clonotype. The V and J genes are TRBV9 and TRBJ1-2; 8 bases match TRBD1. Germline values: CDR1 SGDLS, CDR2 YYNGEE. V shed 3 bases and J 5 bases; nucleotides not matched to a gene: 9. This CDR3 region has 15 residues. CDR3 residues: CASSAAGGIGYGYTF. In nucleotides, the CDR3 is TGTGCCAGCAGCGCCGCAGGGGGCATTGGATATGGCTACACCTTC.

As for this clonotype: A far more abundant clone sits one base away, making this likely a read error. This chain joins TRBV6-2 or TRBV6-3 and TRBJ1-2; no firm D call. The CDR3 covers 13 residues. The germline gives CDR1 MNHEY, CDR2 SVGEGT. V lost 9 bases and J 2 bases, leaving 13 bases between the germline ends. CDR3: CARRPTANYGYTF. The CDR3 DNA sequence: TGTGCCAGGAGGCCGACGGCAAACTATGGCTACACCTTC.

In the case of this clonotype: It may be a read error: a sequence one base away is much more abundant. The J gene is TRBJ2-5, the V gene TRBV6-1; D unclear. Germline assignment: CDR1 MNHNS and CDR2 SASEGT. The CDR3 covers 14 residues. CDR3 region: CASSEILDQETRYF. CDR3 bases: TGTGCCAGCAGTGAAATTTTGGATCAAGAGACCCGGTACTTC.

Many counts were recorded for this clonotype. V is TRBV7-8 and J is TRBJ1-2; D is possibly TRBD1 (5 bases). Germline V gene lookup returns CDR1 SGHVS and CDR2 FQNEAQ. This CDR3 comprises 13 residues. V was trimmed by 5 bases and J by 7 bases, leaving 14 bases between them. The CDR3 protein is CASSLGRMFGYTF. The CDR3 nucleotides are TGTGCCAGCAGCCTGGGACGGATGTTTGGCTACACCTTC.

In its sample, this clonotype was seen many times. The chain is built from TRBV20-1 and TRBJ1-1; TRBD1 matches 11 bases. Germline trimming cut 6 bases from V and 0 bases from J; bases unmatched to any gene: 3. CDR1 and CDR2 (germline): DFQATT, SNEGSKA (reference sequence). This CDR3 comprises 14 residues. The CDR3 here is CSARTGGVNTEAFF. CDR3 coding DNA: TGCAGTGCAAGGACAGGGGGCGTGAACACTGAAGCTTTCTTT.

This clonotype was detected ten times or more. The CDR3 region is CASSAGSSYNEQFF. CDR3 nucleotide sequence: TGTGCCAGCAGTGCGGGGAGCTCCTACAATGAGCAGTTCTTC. The chain joins TRBV12-3 or TRBV12-4 to TRBJ2-1, with D tentatively TRBD2 (6 bases). V lost 5 bases and J 0 bases, leaving 8 bases between the germline ends. This CDR3 spans 14 amino acids.

Details on this clonotype: A much larger clone lies one base from this, so it may be a read error. V and J are TRBV27 and TRBJ1-5; no firm D call. Germline CDR1 and CDR2: MNHEY and SMNVEV (reference sequence). The CDR3 loop spans 14 amino acids. CDR3 amino acids: CASGLYPAGRPQHF. The CDR3 DNA reads as TGTGCCAGCGGTTTATACCCAGCGGGGAGGCCCCAGCATTTT.

This clonotype has a count of ten or more. The chain employs TRBV10-3 and TRBJ1-1; D is possibly TRBD1 (6 bases). CDR3 size: 14 residues. Deletions cut 3 bases from V and 7 bases from J, with 15 bases between. Germline V lookup: CDR1 ENHRY, CDR2 SYGVKD. The CDR3 DNA follows: TGTGCCATCAGTGAACCAGGACAGACGAATGAAGCTTTCTTT. Translated, it gives CAISEPGQTNEAFF.

This clonotype was picked up many times. The CDR3 protein is CASSLGGGTYGYTF. The CDR3 DNA reads as TGTGCCAGCAGTTTAGGGGGGGGAACCTATGGCTACACCTTC. This sequence joins TRBV12-3 or TRBV12-4 and TRBJ1-2; D might be TRBD1 (5 bases). The CDR3 loop spans 14 amino acids. The ends were cut back, 1 base at V and 4 bases at J, with 10 bases in the middle.

This clonotype has a count of ten or more. This chain uses TRBV12-3 or TRBV12-4 with TRBJ2-5, with D maybe TRBD2 (7 bases). The V and J ends lost 6 bases and 5 bases respectively, with 22 bases between them. The CDR3 spans 16 residues. CDR3 loop: CASSYPRGGGRETQYF. The CDR3 DNA sequence: TGTGCCAGCAGCTACCCTAGGGGGGGGGGCCGGGAGACCCAGTACTTC.

In this sample, this clonotype turned up many times. The rearrangement links TRBV7-9 to TRBJ1-5, with D unclear. The CDR3 covers 12 residues. Germline CDR1 and CDR2: SEHNR and FQNEAQ (reference sequence). Trimming stripped 7 bases from V and 5 bases from J, with 9 bases between. The CDR3 sequence: CASTRGDQPQHF. In DNA, the CDR3 is TGTGCCAGCACTCGTGGCGATCAGCCCCAGCATTTT.

In its sample, this clonotype was seen many times. V gene TRBV12-3 or TRBV12-4 combines with J gene TRBJ1-5; D gene unclear. The CDR3 contains 15 residues. The V gene lost 1 base and the J gene lost 2 bases, with 9 bases spanning the gap. The DNA for the CDR3 is TGTGCCAGCAGTTTAGGGAGGTTGGGCAATCAGCCCCAGCATTTT. Its protein is CASSLGRLGNQPQHF.

The table lists this clonotype with many counts. V is TRBV7-2 and J is TRBJ1-1; D perhaps matches TRBD1 (6 bases). The ends were cut back, 4 bases at V and 0 bases at J, with 18 bases in the middle. CDR1 is SGHTA and CDR2 is FQGNSA in the germline V gene. There are 17 residues in the CDR3. The CDR3 DNA reads as TGTGCCAGCAGCTACTCCCCCACAGGGTGGGTGAACACTGAAGCTTTCTTT. Protein product: CASSYSPTGWVNTEAFF.

This clonotype was detected many times. The chain couples TRBV2 to TRBJ1-1; TRBD1 aligns across 11 bases. Per the germline V gene, CDR1 is SNHLY and CDR2 is FYNNEI. The V and J ends lost 3 bases and 4 bases, in that order; junction bases with no gene match: 7. CDR3 size: 16 residues. CDR3 sequence (DNA): TGTGCCAGCAGTGACTGGACAGGGGGCTTAGGCACTGAAGCTTTCTTT. It encodes CASSDWTGGLGTEAFF.

This clonotype was seen at least ten times. CDR3 sequence reads: CASSRDRGNQPQHF. In nucleotides, the CDR3 is TGTGCCAGCAGTCGGGACAGGGGCAATCAGCCCCAGCATTTT. The rearrangement uses TRBV6-2 or TRBV6-3 and TRBJ1-5; TRBD1 matches at 9 bases. V lost 5 bases and J lost 2; bases outside the gene matches: 1. Germline V gene sequence: CDR1 MNHEY, CDR2 SVGEGT. The CDR3 extends over 14 amino acids.

This rearrangement joins TRBV11-2 to TRBJ1-2, with 8 bases fitting TRBD1. This CDR3 has 16 amino acids. CDR1 and CDR2 (germline): SGHAT, FQNNGV. Germline trimming cut 3 bases from V and 6 bases from J; bases unmatched to any gene: 12. The CDR3 coding sequence is TGTGCCAGCAGCTTGCAAAACAGGGGGTATCGTGATGGCTACACCTTC. It is translated as CASSLQNRGYRDGYTF.

This clonotype was seen at least ten times. V is TRBV7-9 and J is TRBJ1-4; D is unclear. The germline V gene encodes CDR1 SEHNR and CDR2 FQNEAQ (reference sequence). The V end was cut by 5 bases, the J end by 6 bases, with 16 bases between. The CDR3 covers 15 residues. CDR3 sequence (DNA): TGTGCCAGCAGCCGAGGGAGGTGGTTACATGAAAAACTGTTTTTT. Its translation is CASSRGRWLHEKLFF. The variable domain in full, with the rest retrieved from reference TRBV7-9 and TRBJ1-4, is DTGVSQNPRHKITKRGQNVTFRCDPISEHNRLYWYRQTLGQGPEFLTYFQNEAQLEKSRLLSDRFSAERPKGSFSTLEIQRTEQGDSAMYLCASSRGRWLHEKLFFGSGTQLSVL.

This clonotype has just a few counts. This chain links TRBV5-1 with TRBJ2-5; the D is unclear. The CDR3 totals 13 residues. V lost 4 bases, J lost 5 bases, and 12 bases lay in between. CDR1 is SGHRS and CDR2 is YFSETQ in the germline V gene. The CDR3 sequence is CASSRNQAETQYF. In nucleotides, the CDR3 is TGCGCCAGCAGCAGAAACCAGGCGGAGACCCAGTACTTC.

At least ten counts were recorded for this clonotype. The CDR3 bases are TGTGCCAGCAGCCCCAGACAAGCCCCCGACTATGGCTACACCTTC. It specifies CASSPRQAPDYGYTF. The chain is built from TRBV9 and TRBJ1-2; no definite D call. V was trimmed by 4 bases and J by 3 bases, leaving 16 bases between them. Germline lookup yields CDR1 SGDLS and CDR2 YYNGEE. This CDR3 has 15 residues.

This clonotype showed up just a few times. The rearrangement uses TRBV15 and TRBJ2-3, with D possibly matching TRBD1 (6 bases). Germline CDR1 and CDR2: LNHNV and YYDKDF (reference sequence). The CDR3 runs to 19 residues. V lost 2 bases and J lost 0, with 21 bases in between. DNA of the CDR3: TGTGCCACCAGCAGATCGGCATTCACCGGGACAACTAGCACAGATACGCAGTATTTT. Protein sequence: CATSRSAFTGTTSTDTQYF. Using reference TRBV15 and TRBJ2-3 for the parts outside the CDR3, the full variable domain is DAMVIQNPRYQVTQFGKPVTLSCSQTLNHNVMYWYQQKSSQAPKLLFHYYDKDFNNEADTPDNFQSRRPNTSFCFLDIRSPGLGDTAMYLCATSRSAFTGTTSTDTQYFGPGTRLTVL.

A remark on this clonotype: A read error may explain this, as a much larger clone is one base away. The chain joins TRBV27 to TRBJ1-2; TRBD1 agrees at 7 bases. Germline V gene lookup returns CDR1 MNHEY and CDR2 SMNVEV (reference sequence). The CDR3 sequence is 16 residues long. This chain's CDR3 is CASSLSSAGGVYGHTF. Written as DNA, the CDR3 is TGTGCCAGCAGTTTATCTTCGGCAGGGGGAGTCTATGGCCACACCTTC.

V and J are TRBV2 and TRBJ2-4; TRBD2 agrees at 7 bases. The CDR3 has 15 amino acids. Germline trimming cut 6 bases from V and 7 bases from J; bases unmatched to any gene: 12. Germline assignment: CDR1 SNHLY and CDR2 FYNNEI. Written as DNA, the CDR3 is TGTGCCAGCAGCTTAGACGTCGGGGGGATGAACATTCAGTACTTC. Translated: CASSLDVGGMNIQYF.